This entry features one T cell receptor (beta chain) sequence. The target of this receptor is not known. No clone much larger than this one lies a single base away; base qualities are absent. What this sample's time point label stands for: baseline before oral tofacitinib. Lesional scalp punch biopsies and peripheral blood were collected from alopecia areata patients. After PBMCs were isolated by density centrifugation and stained for CD3, CD4 and CD8, a FACSAria was used to sort CD4+ and CD8+ T cells. Per the germline V gene, MGHDK is the CDR1 and SYGVNS is the CDR2. The CDR3 sequence holds 16 residues, the cysteine and phenylalanine included. Only CDR3 DNA remains: 48 bases, in frame from the first base. V loses 4 bases of germline sequence and J loses 1 base, and the interval between the two ends is 16 bases. This sample is drawn from a study of CD8+ T cells in alopecia areata listed by TCRdb under 2018. Broadly, across the study: Treated patients were enrolled in an open-label pilot trial of oral tofacitinib, 5 to 10 mg twice daily, for moderate-to-severe alopecia areata. TCRbeta CDR3 regions were amplified by immunoSEQ multiplex PCR with 35 Vbeta forward and 13 Jbeta reverse primers. On the human side, TCRbeta sequencing was run on scalp tissue and on sorted CD4+ and CD8+ peripheral blood T cells from healthy controls and from alopecia areata patients with either patchy or totalis/universalis disease. Patients received tofacitinib for 6 to 18 months and were then followed off drug for 6 months to check for delayed response and recurrence. Biopsies were taken from tofacitinib-treated patients at baseline and again at 4 and 24 weeks into treatment, and several of those patients also had a later scalp biopsy. Scalp clonality was compared among normal scalp (n=4), patchy alopecia areata scalp (n=8), and alopecia totalis/universalis scalp (n=8). High-throughput TCRbeta sequencing was used to examine T cell clonal expansion in alopecia areata in both the C3H/HeJ mouse model and human patients. RNA was obtained with the PAXgene miRNA kit for fixed scalp, the miRNeasy kit for PBMCs, and the RNeasy kit for mouse skin.

Library creation used the immunoSEQ multiplex PCR assay. To provide template for TCR sequencing, every sample had RNA extracted and reverse transcribed into cDNA. First-strand cDNA was synthesized with SuperScript III using a 2:1 mix of oligo-dT and random hexamers. Amplification bias was assessed with a synthetic immune receptor repertoire, and residual bias was removed computationally. The authors processed their data as follows. Raw reads were preprocessed to remove errors, and CDR3 was defined according to IMGT conventions as the region from the conserved cysteine to phenylalanine. Clonality was computed as 1 minus the Shannon entropy, with the entropy normalized by log2 of the number of productive unique TCRs. Whether each scalp clone was CD4 or CD8 was inferred by checking scalp TCRbeta sequences against the CD4 and CD8 repertoires from sorted blood. Sourced from immuneACCESS, this table was stored by TCRdb with only in-frame sequences that have V and J called. A share of the clones is absent; for the studies checked, an unresolved V gene accounts for under half, and the remainder has no known explanation. V, J and clone size were drawn from that table, and D and trimming were deduced from the DNA. The sample records fewer than 150,000 clones, 58% of which are singletons. The top ten hold 4.5% of the sample.

Broader findings and caveats from the paper: Unlike mouse skin, where gammadelta T cells dominate, normal human skin contains resident alphabeta T cells that get sequenced too, which complicates analysis of the scalp TCR repertoire. Compared with normal scalp, lesional scalp, particularly in alopecia totalis/universalis, had higher clonality and more expanded CD8+ clones, which suggests antigenic drive. TCR sequences shared between patients were less clear than in mice, possibly partly because of HLA diversity in the patient population.

The sequence links TRBV25-1 to TRBJ1-2; a confident D gene designation cannot be given. This sample comprised CD4+ T cells sorted from blood, obtained at week 0. The origin of this receptor is a human donor with alopecia areata. The CDR3 reads as follows: CASSGRTGSGNYGYTF. The DNA is as follows: TGTGCCAGCAGTGGACGTACGGGATCCGGTAACTATGGCTACACCTTC.